Listed below are T cell receptor beta chains from one sample, sequenced in a study of T cells in localized non-small cell lung cancer. Sequenced by immunoSEQ multiplex PCR; TCRdb stores in-frame clones only, minus some. The profile shows 100,000 to 150,000 clones, more than 70% of them singletons. The sample in question was peripheral blood, obtained before any cancer treatment. Source of these receptors: a female donor older than 55 with stage I lung adenocarcinoma. Each CDR3 is given with its conserved first and last residue. A D gene is named only where the DNA matches it firmly. Size is omitted from some rows. Given values are once, few, many or a class for expanded clones.

clone size	V gene	D gene	J gene	CDR3 DNA	CDR3 protein
NA	TRBV4-2	TRBD2	TRBJ2-7	TGTGCCAGCAGCCGTGAAGGGACTACCAAAGGGCCCTTGGTCGAGCAGTACTTC	CASSREGTTKGPLVEQYF
few	TRBV19	NA	TRBJ2-7	TGTGCCACCGGGACGGTCGAGCAGTACTTC	CATGTVEQYF
NA	TRBV7-8	NA	TRBJ2-1	TGTGCCGGCACCCAGGGGCGGGAGTCGGGCAATGAGCAGTTCTTC	CAGTQGRESGNEQFF
NA	TRBV11-2	NA	TRBJ1-2	TGTGCCAGCAGCTTCGGACCGGGGGAAAACTATGGCTACACCTTC	CASSFGPGENYGYTF
once	TRBV7-3	NA	TRBJ2-5	TGTGCCAGCAGCTTCCGGGGGTCTAGAGAGACCCAGTACTTC	CASSFRGSRETQYF
NA	TRBV6-1	NA	TRBJ1-4	TGTGCCAGCCTCCGGGACGGTAATGAAAAACTGTTTTTT	CASLRDGNEKLFF
NA	TRBV27	NA	TRBJ2-3	TGTGCCAGCAGTTTGACTAGACCCGACACAGATACGCAGTATTTT	CASSLTRPDTDTQYF
NA	TRBV2	NA	TRBJ2-1	TGTGCCAGCAATTTTAGACTAGTTGATGAGCAGTTCTTC	CASNFRLVDEQFF
NA	TRBV11-3	NA	TRBJ2-2	TGTGCCAGCAGCCCACCAGACAACACCGGGGAGCTGTTTTTT	CASSPPDNTGELFF
once	TRBV10-2	NA	TRBJ2-2	TGCGCCAGCAGTGAGTCGCGTAGCGGGGAGCTGTTTTTT	CASSESRSGELFF
NA	TRBV25-1	TRBD2	TRBJ2-7	TGTGCCAGCAGTGAATTAGGACTAGCGGGCCGTAACTACGAGCAGTACTTC	CASSELGLAGRNYEQYF
NA	TRBV5-8	NA	TRBJ2-3	TGTGCCAGCAGCTTGGCCGGGGCAGGAGGGACAGATACGCAGTATTTT	CASSLAGAGGTDTQYF
few	TRBV5-4	TRBD2	TRBJ2-7	TGTGCCAGCAGCTCGCCGAGGGGAGGGAACGAGCAGTACTTC	CASSSPRGGNEQYF
NA	TRBV28	TRBD1	TRBJ1-4	TGTGCCAGCAGGGCGGGACAGAGCGAAAAACTGTTTTTT	CASRAGQSEKLFF
few	TRBV5-1	NA	TRBJ1-5	TGCGCCAGAATACAGGGACCCCAGCATTTT	CARIQGPQHF
NA	TRBV30	NA	TRBJ1-4	TGTGCCTGGAGTGTATGGGGAGGTAATGAAAAACTGTTTTTT	CAWSVWGGNEKLFF
NA	TRBV18	TRBD1	TRBJ1-2	TGTGCCAGCTCACGAAACAGGGGGGATGGCTACACCTTC	CASSRNRGDGYTF
NA	TRBV5-4	TRBD1	TRBJ1-5	TGTGCCAGCAGCCGAGGACAGGGTGGCAATCAGCCCCAGCATTTT	CASSRGQGGNQPQHF
NA	TRBV5-1	NA	TRBJ2-7	TGCGCCAGCACCGAGGGGCTGTCAGGGCCGAGGGGCTACGAGCAGTACTTC	CASTEGLSGPRGYEQYF
NA	TRBV7-8	TRBD2	TRBJ2-3	TGTGCCAGCAGCTCCCTAGCGGGTACGACAGATACGCAGTATTTT	CASSSLAGTTDTQYF
NA	TRBV6-1	NA	TRBJ1-2	TGTGCCAGCAGTGAAGCCGGTACTAACTATGGCTACACCTTC	CASSEAGTNYGYTF
NA	TRBV2	TRBD1	TRBJ1-2	TGTGCCAGCAGGGACAGGGGCTATGGCTACACCTTC	CASRDRGYGYTF
NA	TRBV19	NA	TRBJ1-2	TGTGCCAGTAGTATAGATAGCCCGGGCTACTATGGCTACACCTTC	CASSIDSPGYYGYTF
NA	TRBV16	NA	TRBJ1-1	TGTGCCAGCAGCCAATTCCGGGGGACTGAAGCTTTCTTT	CASSQFRGTEAFF
NA	TRBV7-9	NA	TRBJ2-5	TGTGCCAGCAGCTTTTCGGGCGCTTGGGCTACCCAAGAGACCCAGTACTTC	CASSFSGAWATQETQYF
NA	TRBV7-9	NA	TRBJ1-4	TGTGCCAGCAGCTCTCCTGCGGGGGCGCCTAATGAAAAACTGTTTTTT	CASSSPAGAPNEKLFF
NA	TRBV5-1	NA	TRBJ2-1	TGCGCCAGCAGCCCTGACCCGGCGCAGGGCAATGAGCAGTTCTTC	CASSPDPAQGNEQFF
NA	TRBV6-1	TRBD2	TRBJ2-1	TGTGCCAGCAGGATCGAACCTAGCGGGGGGGAGCAGTTCTTC	CASRIEPSGGEQFF
NA	TRBV11-2	TRBD1	TRBJ2-7	TGTGCCAGCAGCTTACTGGACAGGAGGAACGAGCAGTACTTC	CASSLLDRRNEQYF
NA	TRBV5-1	NA	TRBJ2-3	TGCGCCAGCAGCAATGGAGTGTTGACTAGGGAGGTTACAGATACGCAGTATTTT	CASSNGVLTREVTDTQYF
NA	TRBV6-5	NA	TRBJ2-5	TGTGCCAGCGGACCGATGGTGGCGGGACAAGAGACCCAGTACTTC	CASGPMVAGQETQYF
once	TRBV4-1	TRBD2	TRBJ2-1	TGCGCCAGCAGCTCTAGACTAGCGGGAGAGCATGAGCAGTTCTTC	CASSSRLAGEHEQFF
NA	TRBV7-3	NA	TRBJ2-1	TGTGCCAGCAGCCCCCCGGGCGGCAATGAGCAGTTCTTC	CASSPPGGNEQFF
NA	TRBV5-4	NA	TRBJ1-1	TGTGCCAGCAGCCCGGCAGTTCGACACACTGAAGCTTTCTTT	CASSPAVRHTEAFF
few	TRBV29-1	NA	TRBJ2-5	TGCAGCGTTGATAAGGGCGAAGAGACCCAGTACTTC	CSVDKGEETQYF
NA	TRBV19	NA	TRBJ1-2	TGTGCCAGTAGAGGTCCTAACTATGGCTACACCTTC	CASRGPNYGYTF
once	TRBV28	NA	TRBJ1-3	TGTGCCAGCTTTAATACACCGTCTCATGGAGACACCATATATTTT	CASFNTPSHGDTIYF
once	TRBV29-1	NA	TRBJ1-2	TGCAGCGTTGGAGGACCCCCGACGGACTATGGCTACACCTTC	CSVGGPPTDYGYTF
NA	TRBV4-2	TRBD2	TRBJ2-1	TGTGCCAGCAGCCAAGACGGGACTAGCGGGAGCAGGGGTTACAATGAGCAGTTCTTC	CASSQDGTSGSRGYNEQFF
NA	TRBV18	NA	TRBJ2-5	TGTGCCAGCTCACCCCTCAAGGCTGTGAGAGAGACCCAGTACTTC	CASSPLKAVRETQYF
NA	TRBV9	NA	TRBJ2-2	TGTGCCAGCAGCGTAGCCCCCGGGACGACCACCGGGGAGCTGTTTTTT	CASSVAPGTTTGELFF
NA	TRBV28	NA	TRBJ2-1	TGTGCCAGCAAGTCGTGGACAGTCGGCGATGAGCAGTTCTTC	CASKSWTVGDEQFF
few	TRBV14	TRBD1	TRBJ2-7	TGTGCCAGCAGCGGATACAGGGGACATTACGAGCAGTACTTC	CASSGYRGHYEQYF
NA	TRBV5-1	TRBD2	TRBJ2-5	TGCGCCAGCAGCCAACTAGCGCTGGAGACCCAGTACTTC	CASSQLALETQYF
NA	TRBV11-3	NA	TRBJ2-5	TGTGCCAGCAGAGCCGGAGCTGGGGAGACCCAGTACTTC	CASRAGAGETQYF
NA	TRBV19	NA	TRBJ2-1	TGTGCCAGTAGCACGGGGGCCGCCTACAATGAGCAGTTCTTC	CASSTGAAYNEQFF
NA	TRBV6-1	TRBD1	TRBJ1-5	TGTGCCAGCAGTGAAGCTCAGGGGGGACAGCCCCAGCATTTT	CASSEAQGGQPQHF
NA	TRBV2	NA	TRBJ1-2	TGTGCCAGCAATCCTAGAGGGCTACCTAACTATGGCTACACCTTC	CASNPRGLPNYGYTF
NA	TRBV7-9	TRBD1	TRBJ2-1	TGTGCCAGCAGCTTATCGACAGGGGGCTACAATGAGCAGTTCTTC	CASSLSTGGYNEQFF
NA	TRBV2	TRBD2	TRBJ2-1	TGTGCCAGCAGTGAAGCGGCGGGACTAGCAGGACTGTACAATGAGCAGTTCTTC	CASSEAAGLAGLYNEQFF
NA	TRBV2	NA	TRBJ2-1	TGTGCCAGCAGTGAAGCGCGGGGCTCCTACAATGAGCAGTTCTTC	CASSEARGSYNEQFF
NA	TRBV28	NA	TRBJ2-7	TGTGCCAGCAGTTTTCCAGGGTGGGGGGCCTACGAGCAGTACTTC	CASSFPGWGAYEQYF